The 16 T cell receptor beta chains reported below all come from one sample, sequenced in a study of blood T cell repertoires in COVID-19. The repertoire was sequenced with immunoSEQ multiplex PCR; TCRdb's copy has only in-frame clones and lacks some. The sample has just under 50,000 clones; 86% are singletons. Sequencing was done on a sample of peripheral blood. The receptors shown here come from a human donor in a cohort sampled during active COVID-19.

The V call is TRBV15, the J call TRBJ2-1, with a weak D call TRBD2 (5 bases). The length of the CDR3 is 12 residues. V was cut by 4 bases and J by 7 bases, with 8 bases left in between. The V gene's germline CDR1 is LNHNV and CDR2 YYDKDF (reference sequence). The CDR3 reads CATSNRGNEQFF. CDR3 in DNA: TGTGCCACCAGCAACCGGGGAAATGAGCAGTTCTTC.

The V call is TRBV6-2 or TRBV6-3, the J call TRBJ2-3; TRBD2 agrees at 7 bases. CDR1 and CDR2 (germline): MNHEY, SVGEGT. J lost 10 bases, V lost 2 bases, and 15 bases had no gene match. This CDR3 spans 16 amino acids. The CDR3 DNA reads TGTGCCAGCAGTTACGGCCGGGACTACCTCAGTGGGGCGCAGTATTTT. It encodes CASSYGRDYLSGAQYF.

This clone was picked up a small number of times. The gene calls are TRBV10-3 and TRBJ2-3, with D maybe TRBD1 (5 bases). CDR1 is ENHRY, CDR2 SYGVKD, per germline. This CDR3 contains 16 residues. V dropped 3 bases and J dropped 0 bases, with 13 bases sitting between them. The CDR3: CAISDHRTPSTDTQYF. For the CDR3, the DNA is TGTGCCATCAGTGACCACAGGACCCCCAGCACAGATACGCAGTATTTT.

The rearrangement joins TRBV5-4 to TRBJ1-1; D possibly corresponds to TRBD1 (5 bases). This CDR3 region has 17 residues. Trimming took off 3 bases at V and 4 bases at J, with 22 bases between the two ends. Germline CDR1 reads SGHNT; CDR2 reads YYREEE (reference sequence). CDR3 loop: CASSSARVSGMGTEAFF. CDR3 sequence (DNA): TGTGCCAGCAGCTCCGCTAGGGTCTCAGGGATGGGCACTGAAGCTTTCTTT.

The gene calls are TRBV11-2 and TRBJ1-4; 10 bases match TRBD1. The J segment lost 5 bases and the V segment lost 5 bases, leaving 5 bases of the junction unmatched. The germline gives CDR1 SGHAT, CDR2 FQNNGV. CDR3 length: 15 amino acids. CDR3 amino acids: CASSPRTGGNEKLFF. CDR3 in DNA: TGTGCCAGCAGCCCAAGGACAGGGGGAAATGAAAAACTGTTTTTT.

The chain is built from TRBV5-5 and TRBJ1-2; D might be TRBD1 (6 bases). This CDR3 comprises 15 residues. Trimming removed 2 bases from V and 4 bases from J, with 15 bases in between. Germline lookup yields CDR1 SGHKS and CDR2 YYEKEE (reference sequence). CDR3 bases: TGTGCCAGCAGCTTACGCGGAGGGGGGGGCTATGGCTACACCTTC. This sequence encodes CASSLRGGGGYGYTF.

This clone was recorded a few times. The V call is TRBV5-4, the J call TRBJ1-3, with D tentatively TRBD1 (5 bases). Between the trimmed V and J ends, which lost 4 bases and 4 bases, there was a span of 9 bases. Germline CDR1 is SGHNT and CDR2 is YYREEE (reference sequence). The length of the CDR3 is 13 residues. CDR3 region: CASSRYRGNTIYF. Written as DNA, the CDR3 is TGTGCCAGCAGCAGATACAGGGGAAACACCATATATTTT. The entire variable domain, with the rest obtained from reference TRBV5-4 and TRBJ1-3, is as follows: ETGVTQSPTHLIKTRGQQVTLRCSSQSGHNTVSWYQQALGQGPQFIFQYYREEENGRGNFPPRFSGLQFPNYSSELNVNALELDDSALYLCASSRYRGNTIYFGEGSWLTVV.

This chain links TRBV7-2 with TRBJ2-5, with D perhaps matching TRBD2 (6 bases). This CDR3 contains 13 residues. In germline, CDR1 is SGHTA, CDR2 FQGNSA. The V end lost 5 bases, the J end lost 7 bases, and 14 bases lay between the germline ends. CDR3 DNA: TGTGCCAGCAGCACGTCGGCCGGGGGGACCCAGTACTTC. Translating it yields CASSTSAGGTQYF.

The V gene is TRBV6-5, the J gene TRBJ2-5; 10 bases are shared with TRBD2. The CDR3 loop spans 14 amino acids. Unmatched junction bases numbered 5, after V lost 6 bases and J lost 4 bases. Germline loops: CDR1 MNHEY, CDR2 SVGAGI. CDR3 region: CASRAGGKGETQYF. The DNA for the CDR3 is TGTGCCAGCAGAGCGGGGGGGAAGGGAGAGACCCAGTACTTC.

The chain employs TRBV2 and TRBJ2-6; D ambiguous. This CDR3 has 15 amino acids. V dropped 6 bases and J dropped 4 bases, with 13 bases sitting between them. Germline CDR1 is SNHLY and CDR2 is FYNNEI. CDR3 bases: TGTGCCAGCAGCCCATCGCTGGCCGGGGCCAACGTCCTGACTTTC. Translation: CASSPSLAGANVLTF.

The table lists this clone with a count of one. The same CDR3 also results from other DNA sequences found in this sample. The gene calls are TRBV19 and TRBJ1-5; perhaps TRBD1 as D (6 bases). Deletions cut 6 bases from V and 9 bases from J, with 18 bases between. The CDR3 loop spans 14 amino acids. Per the germline V gene, CDR1 is LNHDA and CDR2 is SQIVND (reference sequence). In DNA, the CDR3 is TGTGCCAGTAGGTTCCGGGGACAAGGTCGGCCCCAGCATTTT. It encodes CASRFRGQGRPQHF.

The rearrangement links TRBV10-3 to TRBJ1-6; D remains ambiguous. V lost 4 bases to trimming and J lost 7 bases, with 8 bases between them. From germline, CDR1 is ENHRY and CDR2 SYGVKD. The CDR3 extends over 13 amino acids. CDR3 coding DNA: TGTGCCATCAGTGCCACGGTAAATTCACCCCTCCACTTT. Residues: CAISATVNSPLHF.

This chain connects TRBV19 to TRBJ2-2; 9 positions agree with TRBD2. Germline-derived CDR1 and CDR2 are LNHDA and SQIVND (reference sequence). J gave up 7 bases and V 10 bases, and 13 bases lay outside the gene matches. This CDR3 has 15 residues. CDR3 in amino acids: CATKQSSGMVGELFF. The CDR3 DNA sequence: TGTGCCACCAAGCAATCTAGCGGGATGGTCGGGGAGCTGTTTTTT.

This clone appeared a single time. The J gene is TRBJ2-3, the V gene TRBV29-1, with TRBD2 identical over 10 bases. CDR3 length: 16 residues. V lost 1 base and J lost 4; bases outside the gene matches: 8. Germline CDR1 is SQVTM and CDR2 is ANQGSEA. This CDR3 reads CSVEATLAGYPDTQYF. The DNA of the CDR3 is TGCAGCGTTGAAGCTACACTAGCGGGATATCCAGATACGCAGTATTTT.

The rearrangement links TRBV6-2 or TRBV6-3 to TRBJ2-7; 11 nucleotides line up with TRBD2. CDR1 MNHEY and CDR2 SVGEGT come from the germline V gene. After removal of 2 bases from V and 1 base from J, the junction contained 4 bases not matched to a gene. The CDR3 contains 16 residues. The CDR3 spells CASSYGSGRGSYEQYF. CDR3 coding DNA: TGTGCCAGCAGTTACGGTAGCGGGAGGGGATCCTACGAGCAGTACTTC.

The chain is built from TRBV28 and TRBJ1-2; D remains unclear. V dropped 5 bases and J dropped 5 bases, with 6 bases sitting between them. Germline V lookup: CDR1 MDHEN, CDR2 SYDVKM. The CDR3 length is 11 residues. DNA of the CDR3: TGTGCCAGCAGTAGCACTTATGGCTACACCTTC. Amino acids: CASSSTYGYTF.